This T cell receptor beta chain comes out of a study of blood T cell repertoires in COVID-19. Study information: T cells, B-cell-depleted T cells, or PBMCs supplied cDNA or gDNA.

Measured with immunoSEQ multiplex PCR; TCRdb has only the in-frame clones, and not every one. The profile shows around 160,000 clones, 80% to 90% of them singletons. V was clipped by 3 bases and J by 6 bases; unmatched bases: 11. The CDR3 runs 17 residues. Germline lookup yields CDR1 SGHNT and CDR2 YENEEA. The TCR sequence derives from a human donor in a cohort sampled during active COVID-19. Sequencing used peripheral blood. J is TRBJ2-5 and V is TRBV11-3, with 12 nucleotides matching TRBD1. In DNA, the CDR3 is TGTGCCAGCAGCTTGGCTAAGGGACAGGGGGCGCGTAAGACCCAGTACTTC. This translates into CASSLAKGQGARKTQYF. The full variable domain, completed using reference TRBV11-3 and TRBJ2-5, is EAGVVQSPRYKIIEKKQPVAFWCNPISGHNTLYWYLQNLGQGPELLIRYENEEAVDDSQLPKDRFSAERLKGVDSTLKIQPAELGDSAVYLCASSLAKGQGARKTQYFGPGTRLLVL.